The TCR beta chain under discussion was sequenced for a study of OX40 agonist ivuxolimab in advanced cancers. Study-level results: The expanded peripheral T cells' antigen specificity was not determined. At 0.1 to 3.0 mg/kg, CD4+ and CD8+ blood T cells expanded clonally by week 6.

Sequencing used immunoSEQ multiplex PCR; TCRdb keeps in-frame clones, though not all of them. The table shows approximately 52,000 clones, with 90% to 95% occurring only once. About this clone: Its antigen is currently unknown.

Germline CDR1 is MGHRA and CDR2 is YSYEKL. This CDR3 spans 19 amino acids. With 4 bases clipped from V and 8 bases from J, the junction kept 24 bases outside the gene matches. This chain uses TRBV4-1 with TRBJ1-2, with 8 bases fitting TRBD1. The sequences come from CD4+ or CD8+ T cells sorted from blood, collected in a trial of the OX40 agonist ivuxolimab. The TCR comes from an adult with an advanced solid tumor such as melanoma, head and neck, liver or kidney cancer. The CDR3: CASSREQRDRSFSWFGYTF. The CDR3 region has the DNA TGCGCCAGCAGCCGAGAACAGAGGGACAGGAGTTTTTCGTGGTTCGGCTACACCTTC.